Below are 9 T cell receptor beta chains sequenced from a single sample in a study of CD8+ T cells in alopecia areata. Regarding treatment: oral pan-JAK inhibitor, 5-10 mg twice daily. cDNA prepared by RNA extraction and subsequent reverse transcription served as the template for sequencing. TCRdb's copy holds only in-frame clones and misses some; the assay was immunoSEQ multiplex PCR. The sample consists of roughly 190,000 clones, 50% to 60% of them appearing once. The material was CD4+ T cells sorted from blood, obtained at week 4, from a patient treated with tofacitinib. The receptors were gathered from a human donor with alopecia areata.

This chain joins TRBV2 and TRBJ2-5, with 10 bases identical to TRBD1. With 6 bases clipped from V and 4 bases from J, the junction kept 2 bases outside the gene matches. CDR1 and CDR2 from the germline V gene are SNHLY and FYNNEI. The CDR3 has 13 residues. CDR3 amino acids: CASRTGGRETQYF. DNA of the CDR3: TGTGCCAGCAGGACAGGGGGCAGAGAGACCCAGTACTTC. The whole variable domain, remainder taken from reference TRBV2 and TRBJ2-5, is EPEVTQTPSHQVTQMGQEVILRCVPISNHLYFYWYRQILGQKVEFLVSFYNNEISEKSEIFDDQFSVERPDGSNFTLKIRSTKLEDSAMYFCASRTGGRETQYFGPGTRLLVL.

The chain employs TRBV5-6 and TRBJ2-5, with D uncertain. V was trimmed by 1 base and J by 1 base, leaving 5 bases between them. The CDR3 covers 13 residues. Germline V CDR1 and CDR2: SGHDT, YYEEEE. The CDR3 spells CASSLLSQETQYF. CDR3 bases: TGTGCCAGCAGCTTGTTGAGCCAAGAGACCCAGTACTTC.

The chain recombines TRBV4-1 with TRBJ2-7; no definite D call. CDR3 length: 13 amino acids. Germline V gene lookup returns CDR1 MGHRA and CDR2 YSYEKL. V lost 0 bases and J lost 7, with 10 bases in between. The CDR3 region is CASSQDAQREQYF. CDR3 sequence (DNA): TGCGCCAGCAGCCAAGACGCACAGAGGGAGCAGTACTTC.

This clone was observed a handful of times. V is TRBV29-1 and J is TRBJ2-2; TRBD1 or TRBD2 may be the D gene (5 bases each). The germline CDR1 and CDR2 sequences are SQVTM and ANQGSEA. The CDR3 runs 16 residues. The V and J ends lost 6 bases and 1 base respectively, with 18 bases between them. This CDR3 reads CSVGEPLVGNTGELFF. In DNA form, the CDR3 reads TGCAGCGTGGGGGAACCCTTAGTGGGGAACACCGGGGAGCTGTTTTTT.

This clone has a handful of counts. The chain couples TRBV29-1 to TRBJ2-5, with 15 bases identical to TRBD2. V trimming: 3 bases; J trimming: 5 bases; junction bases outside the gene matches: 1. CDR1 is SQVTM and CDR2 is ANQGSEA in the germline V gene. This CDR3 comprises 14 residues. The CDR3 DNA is TGCAGCGTTGACGGGACTAGCGGGAGGGAGACCCAGTACTTC. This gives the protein CSVDGTSGRETQYF.

CDR3 residues: CAWSVGSVGEQFF. The CDR3, as DNA: TGTGCCTGGAGTGTAGGTTCCGTCGGTGAGCAGTTCTTC. The J gene is TRBJ2-1, the V gene TRBV30; D remains unclear. This CDR3 comprises 13 residues. V gave up 0 bases and J gave up 9 bases, with 12 bases separating them. Germline V lookup: CDR1 GTSNPN, CDR2 SVGIG (reference sequence).

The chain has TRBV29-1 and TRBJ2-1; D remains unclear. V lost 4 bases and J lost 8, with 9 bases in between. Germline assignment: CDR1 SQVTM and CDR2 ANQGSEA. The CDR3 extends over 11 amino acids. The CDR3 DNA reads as TGCAGCGTTGTCAATGACTATGAGCAGTTCTTC. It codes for CSVVNDYEQFF.

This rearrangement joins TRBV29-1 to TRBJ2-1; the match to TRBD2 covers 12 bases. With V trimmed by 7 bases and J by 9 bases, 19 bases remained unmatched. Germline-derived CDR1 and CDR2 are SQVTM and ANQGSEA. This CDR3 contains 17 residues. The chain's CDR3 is CSGRGRSGTSGHGEQFF. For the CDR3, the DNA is TGCAGCGGAAGGGGTCGGAGCGGGACTAGCGGGCATGGTGAGCAGTTCTTC.

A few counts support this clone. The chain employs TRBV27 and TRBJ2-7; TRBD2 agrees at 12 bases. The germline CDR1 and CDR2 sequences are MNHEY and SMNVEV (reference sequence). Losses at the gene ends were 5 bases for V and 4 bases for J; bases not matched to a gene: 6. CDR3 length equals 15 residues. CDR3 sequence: CASSPTSGSRYEQYF. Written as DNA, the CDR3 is TGTGCCAGCAGTCCGACTAGCGGGAGCAGGTACGAGCAGTACTTC.